This passage covers 17 T cell receptor beta chains from one sample sequenced in a study of blood T cell repertoires in COVID-19. Sequenced by immunoSEQ multiplex PCR; TCRdb stores in-frame clones only, minus some. This sample has roughly 160,000 clones, with around 80% found just once. Sequencing used PBMCs or T cells enriched from blood (not recorded which). The receptors originated from a woman aged 65 to 85 in a cohort exposed to, infected with or recovered from COVID-19 (not recorded which).

This chain joins TRBV7-2 and TRBJ1-4; D gene unclear. Deletions cut 2 bases from V and 0 bases from J, with 7 bases between. The CDR3 length is 15 residues. Germline CDR1 is SGHTA and CDR2 is FQGNSA. The CDR3 nucleotides are TGTGCCAGCAGCTTAAACGGGGCAACTAATGAAAAACTGTTTTTT. As protein: CASSLNGATNEKLFF.

The chain recombines TRBV7-2 with TRBJ2-3; TRBD2 is a possible D gene (5 bases). Germline lookup yields CDR1 SGHTA and CDR2 FQGNSA. The length of the CDR3 is 15 residues. V lost 3 bases and J 7 bases, leaving 17 bases between the germline ends. The CDR3 DNA sequence: TGTGCCAGCAGCTTTTTGAGCGGCCTAGGGAATACGCAGTATTTT. Its protein is CASSFLSGLGNTQYF.

The V and J genes are TRBV7-3 and TRBJ2-4; 13 bases are a match to TRBD2. Germline CDR1 and CDR2: SGHTA and FQGTGA. The CDR3 is 22 residues long. Losses at the gene ends were 5 bases for V and 0 bases for J; bases not matched to a gene: 19. CDR3 amino acids: CASSPPTVTGTSGKLAKNIQYF. CDR3 in DNA: TGTGCCAGCAGCCCTCCAACTGTAACCGGGACTAGCGGGAAATTAGCCAAAAACATTCAGTACTTC.

The chain couples TRBV5-8 to TRBJ2-5; 10 bases are shared with TRBD1. CDR1 SGHTS and CDR2 YDEGEE come from the germline V gene. Trimming cost V 4 bases and J 5 bases; bases outside gene matches: 5. CDR3 size: 14 residues. DNA of the CDR3: TGTGCCAGCAGCACACGGACAGGGGGGGAGACCCAGTACTTC. It is translated as CASSTRTGGETQYF.

This chain connects TRBV28 to TRBJ2-3; D ambiguous. Trimming pared 3 bases from V and 3 bases from J, leaving 4 bases between. CDR3 length equals 12 residues. From germline, CDR1 is MDHEN and CDR2 SYDVKM. CDR3 loop: CASSFETDTQYF. In DNA form, the CDR3 reads TGTGCCAGCAGTTTCGAGACAGATACGCAGTATTTT.

This clone was seen just once. The V call is TRBV5-1, the J call TRBJ2-3, with TRBD1 matching over 12 bases. Germline CDR1 SGHRS, CDR2 YFSETQ. With 0 bases clipped from V and 5 bases from J, the junction kept 4 bases outside the gene matches. The CDR3 has 16 residues. CDR3 bases: TGCGCCAGCAGCTTGGCGGGACAGGGGGCTGGAGATACGCAGTATTTT. Amino acid sequence: CASSLAGQGAGDTQYF.

This clone was recorded once. This chain uses TRBV12-3 or TRBV12-4 with TRBJ2-7; tentative D call: TRBD1 (5 bases). The CDR3 consists of 13 residues. V lost 7 bases to trimming and J lost 3 bases, with 13 bases between them. The CDR3 region is CASIGRDGYEQYF. The DNA of the CDR3 is TGTGCCAGCATAGGCAGGGATGGCTACGAGCAGTACTTC.

The chain uses TRBV15 and TRBJ1-5; D is ambiguous. Trimming cost V 3 bases and J 7 bases, with 7 bases left between them. Germline V gene sequence: CDR1 LNHNV, CDR2 YYDKDF (reference sequence). The CDR3 contains 12 residues. The CDR3 bases are TGTGCCACCAGCAGGGAGAGGCAGCCCCAGCATTTT. It specifies CATSRERQPQHF.

The rearrangement uses TRBV28 and TRBJ2-5; 8 bases agree with TRBD2. The CDR3 has 15 amino acids. Germline values: CDR1 MDHEN, CDR2 SYDVKM. Unmatched junction bases numbered 3, after V lost 1 base and J lost 2 bases. The CDR3 nucleotides read TGTGCCAGCAGTTTATTTGTAGCGGGACAAGAGACCCAGTACTTC. The encoded protein is CASSLFVAGQETQYF.

The rearrangement uses TRBV28 and TRBJ2-5; TRBD2 might be the D (6 bases). The V gene's germline CDR1 is MDHEN and CDR2 SYDVKM. Trimming cost V 1 base and J 4 bases, with 13 bases left between them. This CDR3 contains 15 residues. CDR3: CASSLSDYGGETQYF. CDR3 bases: TGTGCCAGCAGTTTATCGGACTATGGGGGAGAGACCCAGTACTTC.

The V gene is TRBV27, the J gene TRBJ1-6; perhaps TRBD1 as D (5 bases). The CDR3 consists of 13 residues. Germline V gene data show CDR1 as MNHEY and CDR2 as SMNVEV (reference sequence). With 4 bases removed from V and 8 bases from J, the gap between germline ends came to 9 bases. CDR3 residues: CASSSTVDSPLHF. The CDR3 DNA is TGTGCCAGCAGTTCGACAGTTGATTCACCCCTCCACTTT.

V usage is TRBV7-9 and J usage is TRBJ2-1, with 9 positions matching TRBD2. V dropped 5 bases and J dropped 9; count of bases not matched to a gene: 14. The CDR3 has 16 amino acids. Germline V gene data show CDR1 as SEHNR and CDR2 as FQNEAQ (reference sequence). The chain's CDR3 is CASSPIGLAGRVEQFF. The CDR3 DNA sequence: TGTGCCAGCAGCCCGATTGGGCTAGCGGGAAGGGTTGAGCAGTTCTTC. The whole variable domain, remainder taken from reference TRBV7-9 and TRBJ2-1, is DTGVSQNPRHKITKRGQNVTFRCDPISEHNRLYWYRQTLGQGPEFLTYFQNEAQLEKSRLLSDRFSAERPKGSFSTLEIQRTEQGDSAMYLCASSPIGLAGRVEQFFGPGTRLTVL.

This rearrangement joins TRBV25-1 to TRBJ2-5; the match to TRBD2 covers 14 bases. The CDR3 is 15 residues long. With V trimmed by 4 bases and J by 5 bases, 3 bases remained unmatched. Germline CDR1 is MGHDK and CDR2 is SYGVNS. The CDR3 reads CASSVRLAGGETQYF. The CDR3 DNA is TGTGCCAGCAGTGTCAGACTAGCGGGAGGGGAGACCCAGTACTTC.

The V call is TRBV7-6, the J call TRBJ1-5, with a possible D match to TRBD1 (5 bases). The CDR3 spans 14 residues. The germline V gene encodes CDR1 SGHVS and CDR2 FNYEAQ. V was trimmed by 5 bases and J by 0 bases, leaving 8 bases between them. The CDR3: CASSAQDSNQPQHF. The CDR3 region has the DNA TGTGCCAGCAGCGCACAGGATAGCAATCAGCCCCAGCATTTT. The full variable domain, its missing parts supplied by reference TRBV7-6 and TRBJ1-5, is GAGVSQSPRYKVTKRGQDVALRCDPISGHVSLYWYRQALGQGPEFLTYFNYEAQQDKSGLPNDRFSAERPEGSISTLTIQRTEQRDSAMYRCASSAQDSNQPQHFGDGTRLSIL.

The gene calls are TRBV9 and TRBJ2-2; TRBD2 is a possible D gene (6 bases). The CDR3 is 16 amino acids. The V gene's germline CDR1 is SGDLS and CDR2 YYNGEE. V lost 6 bases and J 3 bases, leaving 18 bases between the germline ends. The CDR3 loop reads CASNDPGTEDTGELFF. Here the CDR3 DNA reads TGTGCCAGCAACGACCCCGGGACTGAGGACACCGGGGAGCTGTTTTTT.

The rearrangement uses TRBV4-2 and TRBJ1-2, with D perhaps matching TRBD1 (5 bases). The germline V and J ends were trimmed by 1 base and 3 bases, with 12 bases remaining between them. Germline V gives CDR1 LGHNA, CDR2 YNFKEQ. This CDR3 has 15 amino acids. The CDR3 region is CASSQARDPDYGYTF. DNA of the CDR3: TGTGCCAGCAGCCAAGCCAGGGATCCCGACTATGGCTACACCTTC.

The chain has TRBV12-5 and TRBJ2-3; D not resolved. CDR3 length: 14 residues. CDR1 is LGHNT, CDR2 FRNRAP, per germline. V was pared by 5 bases and J by 0 bases, with 9 bases between. CDR3 nucleotide sequence: TGTGCTAGTGGTCCGTCGACTAGCACAGATACGCAGTATTTT. It yields the protein CASGPSTSTDTQYF.